These 10 T cell receptor beta chains were sequenced from one sample in a study of blood T cell repertoires in COVID-19. The assay was immunoSEQ multiplex PCR, and TCRdb's table has in-frame clones only and misses some. The sample lists tens of thousands of clones, roughly 80% occurring once. Sequencing was done on a sample of peripheral blood. The receptors were gathered from a human donor in a cohort sampled during active COVID-19.

The CDR3 here is CASSLTQAPQYF. CDR3 nucleotides: TGTGCCAGCAGCTTAACCCAAGCCCCGCAGTACTTC. The chain joins TRBV7-9 to TRBJ2-4; the D is unclear. The CDR3 is 12 residues long. CDR1 is SEHNR and CDR2 is FQNEAQ in the germline V gene (reference sequence). The ends were cut back, 2 bases at V and 13 bases at J, with 12 bases in the middle.

This clone appeared a few times. CDR3 sequence reads: CASRMGGLNQPQHF. Here the CDR3 DNA reads TGTGCCAGTAGGATGGGGGGACTTAATCAGCCCCAGCATTTT. The genes are TRBV19 and TRBJ1-5, with a possible D match to TRBD1 (5 bases). The CDR3 has 14 amino acids. V lost 6 bases and J lost 4, with 13 bases in between. Germline values: CDR1 LNHDA, CDR2 SQIVND (reference sequence).

The table lists this clone with a few counts. This chain links TRBV5-1 with TRBJ2-7; TRBD1 matches 8 bases. V shed 5 bases and J 3 bases; nucleotides not matched to a gene: 7. The CDR3 totals 14 residues. CDR1 is SGHRS, CDR2 YFSETQ, per germline. CDR3 in DNA: TGCGCCAGCAGGGCCGTTGGACAGGGCTACGAGCAGTACTTC. Residues: CASRAVGQGYEQYF. The variable domain in full, completed from reference TRBV5-1 and TRBJ2-7, reads KAGVTQTPRYLIKTRGQQVTLSCSPISGHRSVSWYQQTPGQGLQFLFEYFSETQRNKGNFPGRFSGRQFSNSRSEMNVSTLELGDSALYLCASRAVGQGYEQYFGPGTRLTVT.

The chain combines TRBV6-5 with TRBJ2-1, with TRBD2 matching 8 bases. Germline assignment: CDR1 MNHEY and CDR2 SVGAGI. CDR3 length equals 15 residues. V trimming: 6 bases; J trimming: 12 bases; junction bases outside the gene matches: 16. In nucleotides, the CDR3 is TGTGCCAGCAGCTTGACTAGCGTTTCGGTACAGGGGCAGTTCTTC. It yields the protein CASSLTSVSVQGQFF.

The chain couples TRBV3-1 (or the pseudogene TRBV3-2) to TRBJ2-1; 13 bases match TRBD2. The CDR3 runs 18 residues. V lost 4 bases to trimming and J lost 8 bases; unmatched junction nucleotides: 14. CDR1 and CDR2 from the germline V gene are LGHDT and YNNKEL (reference sequence). DNA for the CDR3: TGTGCCAGCAGCCCATCCTTCCCCCCGGGACTAGCGGGATATGAGCAGTTCTTC. Its translation: CASSPSFPPGLAGYEQFF.

This clone is a singleton in its sample. The chain recombines TRBV3-1 (or the pseudogene TRBV3-2) with TRBJ2-5; a possible D gene is TRBD2 (5 bases). Germline CDR1 reads LGHDT; CDR2 reads YNNKEL (reference sequence). V was trimmed by 3 bases and J by 0 bases, leaving 8 bases between them. CDR3 length equals 14 residues. The DNA for the CDR3 is TGTGCCAGCAGCCATCGGCGGGACCAAGAGACCCAGTACTTC. This codes for CASSHRRDQETQYF.

The chain recombines TRBV5-1 with TRBJ2-2, with D possibly matching TRBD1 (5 bases). Germline V gene data show CDR1 as SGHRS and CDR2 as YFSETQ. The CDR3 runs 16 residues. The germline V and J ends were trimmed by 0 bases and 0 bases, with 9 bases remaining between them. The CDR3 region is CASSLDPGTNTGELFF. DNA for the CDR3: TGCGCCAGCAGCTTGGATCCAGGGACGAACACCGGGGAGCTGTTTTTT. Looking up the rest from reference TRBV5-1 and TRBJ2-2 gives the full variable domain: KAGVTQTPRYLIKTRGQQVTLSCSPISGHRSVSWYQQTPGQGLQFLFEYFSETQRNKGNFPGRFSGRQFSNSRSEMNVSTLELGDSALYLCASSLDPGTNTGELFFGEGSRLTVL.

The chain is built from TRBV10-3 and TRBJ2-3; unclear D gene. Trimming left V 6 bases short and J 1 base short, with 14 bases between. Per the germline V gene, CDR1 is ENHRY and CDR2 is SYGVKD. CDR3 length: 15 residues. CDR3 loop: CAISPILLGTDTQYF. As DNA, the CDR3 is TGTGCCATCAGCCCAATACTTCTTGGCACAGATACGCAGTATTTT.

This clone appeared a single time. The genes are TRBV5-6 and TRBJ2-5; possibly TRBD1 for D (5 bases). CDR1 is SGHDT, CDR2 YYEEEE, per germline. CDR3 length equals 14 residues. V shed 4 bases and J shed 0 bases, with 10 bases lying between them. The CDR3: CASSAPGYQETQYF. The CDR3 DNA follows: TGTGCCAGCAGCGCGCCAGGGTACCAAGAGACCCAGTACTTC.

This chain joins TRBV7-2 and TRBJ2-7; D may be TRBD1 (6 bases). The germline CDR1 and CDR2 sequences are SGHTA and FQGNSA. The ends were cut back, 1 base at V and 2 bases at J, with 9 bases in the middle. This CDR3 is built from 14 residues. The CDR3 DNA is TGTGCCAGCAGCTTAGACAGGGTCGCCTACGAGCAGTACTTC. This translates into CASSLDRVAYEQYF. Full variable domain (rest looked up from reference TRBV7-2 and TRBJ2-7): GAGVSQSPSNKVTEKGKDVELRCDPISGHTALYWYRQSLGQGLEFLIYFQGNSAPDKSGLPSDRFSAERTGGSVSTLTIQRTQQEDSAVYLCASSLDRVAYEQYFGPGTRLTVT.